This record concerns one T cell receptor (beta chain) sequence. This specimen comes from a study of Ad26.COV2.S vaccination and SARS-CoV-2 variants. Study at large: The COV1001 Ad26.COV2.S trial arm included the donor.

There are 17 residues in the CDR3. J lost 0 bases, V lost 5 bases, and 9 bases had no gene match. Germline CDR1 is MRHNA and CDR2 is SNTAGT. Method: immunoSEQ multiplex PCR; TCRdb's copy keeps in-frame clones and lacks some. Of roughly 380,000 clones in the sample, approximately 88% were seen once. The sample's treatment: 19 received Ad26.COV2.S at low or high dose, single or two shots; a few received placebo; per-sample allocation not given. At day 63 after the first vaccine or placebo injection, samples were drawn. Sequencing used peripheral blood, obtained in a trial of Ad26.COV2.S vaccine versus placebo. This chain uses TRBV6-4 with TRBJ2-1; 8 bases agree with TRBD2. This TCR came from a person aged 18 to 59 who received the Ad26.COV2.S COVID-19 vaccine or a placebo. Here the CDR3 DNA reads TGTGCCAGCAGTTCTCAAAGCGGGGGAGGCTCCTACAATGAGCAGTTCTTC. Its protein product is CASSSQSGGGSYNEQFF.